The clone carrying this TCR beta chain was observed a few times. The same CDR3 arises from other DNA sequences in this sample as well. This entry comes from a study of blood T cell repertoires in COVID-19. The wider study: Researchers got acute and convalescent COVID-19 samples from the United States, Italy and Spain. PBMCs, B-cell-depleted T cells, or T cells were the source of the cDNA or gDNA that made up the material.

The V gene's germline CDR1 is SGHRS and CDR2 YFSETQ. This CDR3 region has 13 residues. V was shortened by 0 bases and J by 4 bases, with 5 bases between the two germline ends. Per the original methods: From reference gene primer amplification, estimates of nucleated cell counts were derived. Clones were read by immunoSEQ multiplex PCR, and TCRdb kept only the in-frame ones, dropping some. V, J and clone size are those of that table, while D and trimming were read from the DNA. The sample holds about 83,000 clones, about four fifths seen once. The sample taken for sequencing was peripheral blood. The source is a woman of 80 years or more with active or convalescent COVID-19. The genes are TRBV5-1 and TRBJ1-3; unclear D gene. CDR3 loop: CASSLAEGNTIYF. The DNA of the CDR3 is TGCGCCAGCAGCTTGGCTGAGGGAAACACCATATATTTT.